The clone carrying this T cell receptor (beta chain) was counted once. The antigen remains undetermined. This sample is drawn from a study of long-term antiretroviral therapy in people with HIV. On the study more broadly: About a decade before 2015, the earliest samples were taken when ART was typically delayed. Study findings and constraints: The data indicate that diversity increased after ART but remained below transplant donor controls.

A v3.0 immunoSEQ assay was performed at survey level. Data came from immunoSEQ multiplex PCR; TCRdb stores just in-frame clones and leaves some out. The sample carries 15,000 or so clones, 79% recorded once. The CDR3 loop spans 17 amino acids. Trimming took 2 bases from V and 5 from J; bases not matched to a gene: 12. Germline-derived CDR1 and CDR2 are SGHVS and FQNEAQ. V and J are TRBV7-8 and TRBJ2-5; 9 bases agree with TRBD1. The origin of this receptor is a man in his thirties or forties with HIV. The sequencing used unsorted PBMCs, collected at the start of antiretroviral therapy. The CDR3 DNA sequence: TGTGCCAGCAGCTTAAGATCCGTGGGACAGGGTACGGAGACCCAGTACTTC. Translation: CASSLRSVGQGTETQYF.